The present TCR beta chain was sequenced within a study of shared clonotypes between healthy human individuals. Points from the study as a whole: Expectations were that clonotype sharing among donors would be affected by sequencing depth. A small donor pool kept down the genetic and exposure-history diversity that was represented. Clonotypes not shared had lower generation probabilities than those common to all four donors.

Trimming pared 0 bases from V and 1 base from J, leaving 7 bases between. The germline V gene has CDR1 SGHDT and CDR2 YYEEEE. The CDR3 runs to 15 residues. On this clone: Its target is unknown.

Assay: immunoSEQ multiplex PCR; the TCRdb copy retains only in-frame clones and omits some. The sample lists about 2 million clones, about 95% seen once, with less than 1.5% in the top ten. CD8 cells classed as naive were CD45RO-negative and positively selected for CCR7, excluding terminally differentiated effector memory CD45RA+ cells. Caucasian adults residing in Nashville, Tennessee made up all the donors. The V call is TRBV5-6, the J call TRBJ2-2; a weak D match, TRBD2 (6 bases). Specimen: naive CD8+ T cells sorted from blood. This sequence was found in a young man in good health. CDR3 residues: CASSLGLENTGELFF. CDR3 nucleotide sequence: TGTGCCAGCAGCTTGGGACTAGAGAACACCGGGGAGCTGTTTTTT.